This TCR beta chain came from a study of blood T cell repertoires in COVID-19. Across the whole study: T cells, B-cell-depleted T cells, or PBMCs provided the cDNA or gDNA that served as material.

Here immunoSEQ multiplex PCR was the method, and the copy in TCRdb shows in-frame clones only, minus some. The table has 300,000 or so clones, roughly 90% seen once; the top ten hold approximately 6.5%. Sequenced material: peripheral blood. The sequence was obtained from a man aged 18 to 30 who had recovered from COVID-19.

The CDR3 spells CASSVFPLPTGIGELFF. The DNA for the CDR3 is TGTGCCAGCAGCGTCTTCCCCTTGCCGACAGGCATCGGGGAGCTGTTTTTT. This chain connects TRBV9 to TRBJ2-2; possible D gene TRBD1, 6 bases. The CDR3 loop spans 17 amino acids. Trimming cost V 2 bases and J 7 bases, with 21 bases left between them. Germline CDR1 and CDR2: SGDLS and YYNGEE.